Presented here are 20 T cell receptor beta chains from one specimen sequenced in a study of Graves' ophthalmopathy and Graves' hyperthyroidism. Scientists amplified the TCR beta CDR3 regions from RNA transcripts. First-round RT-PCR used HTBI primers; second-round multiplex PCR followed. TCRdb called the multiplex PCR reads again in MiXCR, with one record for every CDR3 protein. The table includes about 370,000 distinct CDR3 sequences, about a sixth detected once. The sequencing sample was made of peripheral blood. The receptors shown here come from a woman aged 18-29 years with Graves' ophthalmopathy.

This clonotype was counted many times. The rearrangement links TRBV7-2 to TRBJ2-7; tentatively, D is TRBD1 or TRBD2 (5 bases each). CDR3 size: 15 residues. Between the trimmed V and J ends, which lost 2 bases and 4 bases, there was a span of 15 bases. The germline gives CDR1 SGHTA, CDR2 FQGNSA. The CDR3 coding sequence is TGTGCCAGCAGCTTAACCACCGGGACCGGTTACGAGCAGTACTTC. Translated: CASSLTTGTGYEQYF.

This clonotype was observed at least ten times. J is TRBJ1-5 and V is TRBV6-5; weak D call: TRBD1 (5 bases). The CDR3 length is 16 residues. V was clipped by 2 bases and J by 3 bases, with 14 bases between them. The V gene's germline CDR1 is MNHEY and CDR2 SVGAGI. The CDR3: CASSYGTVEFNQPQHF. DNA of the CDR3: TGTGCCAGCAGTTACGGGACGGTAGAATTCAATCAGCCCCAGCATTTT.

This clonotype was counted at least ten times. The rearrangement uses TRBV7-2 and TRBJ1-2, with a tentative D call TRBD1 (6 bases). Germline CDR1 is SGHTA and CDR2 is FQGNSA. This CDR3 has 13 residues. Trimming shortened V by 3 bases and J by 6 bases, and 11 bases separated the two germline ends. CDR3 DNA: TGTGCCAGCAGCTTTGGGGGCGAAGATGGCTACACCTTC. Protein: CASSFGGEDGYTF.

At least ten counts were recorded for this clonotype. The chain carries TRBV4-3 and TRBJ2-2; D is uncertain. Germline V gene lookup returns CDR1 LGHNA and CDR2 YSLEER. CDR3 length: 13 amino acids. Trimming removed 0 bases from V and 6 bases from J, with 5 bases in between. DNA for the CDR3: TGCGCCAGCAGCCAAGATTCAGCCGGGGAGCTGTTTTTT. Its protein product is CASSQDSAGELFF.

This clonotype came up once. This chain connects TRBV6-5 to TRBJ1-5; D unclear. V gave up 6 bases and J gave up 1 base, with 10 bases separating them. Germline values: CDR1 MNHEY, CDR2 SVGAGI. The CDR3 covers 14 residues. DNA of the CDR3: TGTGCCAGCAGCTACGACCCGAGCAATCAGCCCCAGCATTTT. Translated, it gives CASSYDPSNQPQHF.

This clonotype was picked up many times. The chain uses TRBV30 and TRBJ1-1; tentatively, D is TRBD1 (5 bases). This CDR3 contains 13 residues. Trimming removed 2 bases from V and 0 bases from J, with 7 bases in between. Looked up from germline, CDR1 is GTSNPN and CDR2 is SVGIG (reference sequence). The CDR3 loop reads CAWSLQVNTEAFF. As DNA, the CDR3 is TGTGCCTGGAGTCTACAGGTGAACACTGAAGCTTTCTTT.

This clonotype was seen a few times. The chain joins TRBV18 to TRBJ1-5; D not certain. The V gene's germline CDR1 is KGHSH and CDR2 LQKENI. The V and J ends lost 3 bases and 1 base respectively, with 19 bases between them. The CDR3 spans 18 residues. The CDR3, as DNA: TGTGCCAGCTCACCCGACGTCCTGCGACCGAAAAGCAATCAGCCCCAGCATTTT. Encoded protein: CASSPDVLRPKSNQPQHF.

This clonotype was picked up many times. The chain employs TRBV28 and TRBJ2-7; 11 bases line up with TRBD1. CDR1 and CDR2 (germline): MDHEN, SYDVKM. Trimming removed 6 bases from V and 4 bases from J; junction bases left unmatched: 5. The CDR3 spans 14 residues. CDR3 nucleotide sequence: TGTGCCAGCAGACCCGGACAGGGGGCGTACGAGCAGTACTTC. Protein sequence: CASRPGQGAYEQYF.

This clonotype occurred many times. The rearrangement joins TRBV27 to TRBJ2-7; D possibly matches TRBD1 or TRBD2 (7 bases each). V dropped 7 bases and J dropped 6 bases, with 22 bases sitting between them. The CDR3 has 15 amino acids. Germline V lookup: CDR1 MNHEY, CDR2 SMNVEV (reference sequence). The DNA of the CDR3 is TGTGCCAGCAACCCGCGGGGGACAGCACCCGCCGAGCAGTACTTC. Translation: CASNPRGTAPAEQYF.

This clonotype was picked up many times. J is TRBJ2-7 and V is TRBV19; D gene uncertain. This CDR3 is built from 15 residues. Looked up from germline, CDR1 is LNHDA and CDR2 is SQIVND (reference sequence). The ends were cut back, 6 bases at V and 2 bases at J, with 17 bases in the middle. The CDR3 region is CASRGMGKMAYEQYF. Here the CDR3 DNA reads TGTGCCAGTAGAGGGATGGGGAAGATGGCCTACGAGCAGTACTTC.

Note on this clonotype: A read error may be the cause here, since a much bigger clone is one base away. The rearrangement uses TRBV15 and TRBJ2-2, with D perhaps TRBD2 (7 bases). Germline CDR1 is LNHNV and CDR2 is YYDKDF (reference sequence). This CDR3 has 16 amino acids. CDR3 sequence: CVTSRNRGALPGELFF. The CDR3 DNA reads as TGTGTCACCAGCAGGAATCGGGGGGCCCTCCCCGGGGAGCTGTTTTTT.

At least ten counts were recorded for this clonotype. The V gene is TRBV20-1, the J gene TRBJ2-5, with D perhaps matching TRBD2 (5 bases). Trimming stripped 3 bases from V and 4 bases from J, with 18 bases between. The germline V gene encodes CDR1 DFQATT and CDR2 SNEGSKA (reference sequence). There are 15 residues in the CDR3. The CDR3 sequence: CSARDVSGSSETQYF. The CDR3 nucleotides are TGCAGTGCTAGGGATGTCAGCGGTTCTTCAGAGACCCAGTACTTC.

This chain links TRBV6-1 with TRBJ2-5; 7 nucleotides match TRBD2. V lost 8 bases and J lost 5; bases outside the gene matches: 11. Germline loops: CDR1 MNHNS, CDR2 SASEGT. The CDR3 runs to 14 residues. CDR3 loop: CASAGTGRRETQYF. As DNA, the CDR3 is TGTGCCAGCGCAGGAACCGGGAGGCGGGAGACCCAGTACTTC.

The V gene is TRBV28, the J gene TRBJ1-2; 7 bases are a match to TRBD1. Germline assignment: CDR1 MDHEN and CDR2 SYDVKM. CDR3 length: 13 amino acids. Germline trimming cut 6 bases from V and 6 bases from J; bases unmatched to any gene: 7. CDR3 nucleotide sequence: TGTGCCAGCAGACTCACAGGGGAGGATGGCTACACCTTC. Translation gives CASRLTGEDGYTF.

The sample holds a few counts of this clonotype. The chain uses TRBV7-9 and TRBJ2-2; D ambiguous. V was shortened by 3 bases and J by 6 bases, with 11 bases between the two germline ends. Germline-derived CDR1 and CDR2 are SEHNR and FQNEAQ (reference sequence). The CDR3 loop spans 14 amino acids. The CDR3 protein is CASSFWSPSGELFF. CDR3 coding DNA: TGTGCCAGCAGCTTTTGGTCGCCTTCCGGGGAGCTGTTTTTT.

There are many counts of this clonotype. The V and J genes are TRBV19 and TRBJ2-7; perhaps TRBD2 as D (6 bases). Germline V lookup: CDR1 LNHDA, CDR2 SQIVND (reference sequence). The CDR3 runs to 15 residues. V lost 4 bases, J lost 3 bases, and 16 bases lay in between. As DNA, the CDR3 is TGTGCCAGTAGTAACCAGGGAGGAGGCCGCTACGAGCAGTACTTC. Translated, it gives CASSNQGGGRYEQYF.

This clonotype was observed a few times. This rearrangement joins TRBV6-1 to TRBJ1-2; D remains ambiguous. Looked up from germline, CDR1 is MNHNS and CDR2 is SASEGT. Trimming pared 2 bases from V and 6 bases from J, leaving 4 bases between. This CDR3 is built from 11 residues. In nucleotides, the CDR3 is TGTGCCAGCAGTGAACAGGATGGCTACACCTTC. Translation gives CASSEQDGYTF.

This clonotype came up many times. The CDR3 bases are TGTGCCAGCAGCTTAGATGGGATTCAGGGTTCGGGCCAGCCCCAGCATTTT. Residues: CASSLDGIQGSGQPQHF. The genes are TRBV11-2 and TRBJ1-5; D perhaps matches TRBD1 (5 bases). CDR3 length: 17 amino acids. Per germline, CDR1 SGHAT and CDR2 FQNNGV. Trimming removed 0 bases at V and 7 bases at J, with 19 bases between.

This clonotype has a count of ten or more. DNA of the CDR3: TGTGCCAGCAGCTTACTGGACCCCCGTAATACAAATGAGCAGTTCTTC. It encodes CASSLLDPRNTNEQFF. The chain is built from TRBV11-2 and TRBJ2-1; D remains unclear. Trimming took 2 bases from V and 7 from J, leaving 18 bases between them. The CDR3 length is 16 residues. Germline CDR1 and CDR2: SGHAT and FQNNGV.

This clonotype was seen many times. The chain is built from TRBV27 and TRBJ2-4; D is unresolved. The CDR3 spans 13 residues. The V end was cut by 5 bases, the J end by 8 bases, with 13 bases between. The germline gives CDR1 MNHEY, CDR2 SMNVEV (reference sequence). CDR3 sequence (DNA): TGTGCCAGCAGTCTAGAGAACGGGTACATTCAGTACTTC. Translated: CASSLENGYIQYF.